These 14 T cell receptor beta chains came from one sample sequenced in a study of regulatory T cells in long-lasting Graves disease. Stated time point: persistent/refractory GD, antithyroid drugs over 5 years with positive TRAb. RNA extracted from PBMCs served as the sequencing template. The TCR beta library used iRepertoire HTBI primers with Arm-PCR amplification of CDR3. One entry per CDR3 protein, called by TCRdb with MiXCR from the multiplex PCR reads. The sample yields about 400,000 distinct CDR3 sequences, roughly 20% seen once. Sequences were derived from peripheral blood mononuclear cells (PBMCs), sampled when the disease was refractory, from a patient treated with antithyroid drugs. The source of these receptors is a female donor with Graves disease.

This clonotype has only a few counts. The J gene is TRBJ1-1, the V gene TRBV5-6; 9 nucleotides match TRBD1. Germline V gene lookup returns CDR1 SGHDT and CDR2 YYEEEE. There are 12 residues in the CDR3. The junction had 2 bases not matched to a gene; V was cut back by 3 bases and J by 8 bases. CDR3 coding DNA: TGTGCCAGCAGCTGGGACAGGGAAGAAGCTTTCTTT. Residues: CASSWDREEAFF.

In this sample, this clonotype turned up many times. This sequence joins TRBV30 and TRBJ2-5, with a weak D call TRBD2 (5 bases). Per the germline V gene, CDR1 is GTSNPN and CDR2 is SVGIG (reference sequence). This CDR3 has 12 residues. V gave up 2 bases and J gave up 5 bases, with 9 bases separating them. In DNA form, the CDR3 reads TGTGCCTGGAGTACTAGTTGGGAGACCCAGTACTTC. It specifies CAWSTSWETQYF. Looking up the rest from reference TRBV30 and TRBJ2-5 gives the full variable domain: SQTIHQWPATLVQPVGSPLSLECTVEGTSNPNLYWYRQAAGRGLQLLFYSVGIGQISSEVPQNLSASRPQDRQFILSSKKLLLSDSGFYLCAWSTSWETQYFGPGTRLLVL.

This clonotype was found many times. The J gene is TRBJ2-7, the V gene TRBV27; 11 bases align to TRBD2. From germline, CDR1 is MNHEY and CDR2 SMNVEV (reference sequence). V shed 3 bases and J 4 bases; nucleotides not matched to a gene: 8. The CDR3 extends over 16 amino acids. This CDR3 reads CASSLSTSGSLYEQYF. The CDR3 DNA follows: TGTGCCAGCAGTTTGTCCACTAGCGGGAGCTTGTACGAGCAGTACTTC.

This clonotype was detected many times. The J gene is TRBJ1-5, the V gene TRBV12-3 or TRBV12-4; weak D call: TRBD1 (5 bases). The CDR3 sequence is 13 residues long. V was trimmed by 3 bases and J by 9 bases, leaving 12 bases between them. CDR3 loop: CASSLGTVTPQHF. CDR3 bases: TGTGCCAGCAGTTTGGGGACCGTGACGCCCCAGCATTTT.

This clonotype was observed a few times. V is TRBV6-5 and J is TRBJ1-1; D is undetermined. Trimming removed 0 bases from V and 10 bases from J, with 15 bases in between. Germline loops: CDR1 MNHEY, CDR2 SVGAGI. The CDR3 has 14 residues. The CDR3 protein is CASSYSPELSGAFF. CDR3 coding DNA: TGTGCCAGCAGTTACTCGCCAGAGCTTAGTGGAGCTTTCTTT.

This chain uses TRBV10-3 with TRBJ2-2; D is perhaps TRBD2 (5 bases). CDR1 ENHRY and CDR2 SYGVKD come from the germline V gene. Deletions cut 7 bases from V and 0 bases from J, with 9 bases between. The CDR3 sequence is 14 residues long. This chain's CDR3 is CAITAGTNTGELFF. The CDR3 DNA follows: TGTGCCATCACGGCCGGGACGAACACCGGGGAGCTGTTTTTT.

This chain's CDR3 is CASSDPQDYEQYF. DNA for the CDR3: TGCGCCAGCAGTGATCCCCAGGACTACGAGCAGTACTTC. The chain uses TRBV10-2 and TRBJ2-7; no firm D call. The V end lost 3 bases, the J end lost 3 bases, and 9 bases lay between the germline ends. Looked up from germline, CDR1 is WSHSY and CDR2 is SAAADI. This CDR3 spans 13 amino acids.

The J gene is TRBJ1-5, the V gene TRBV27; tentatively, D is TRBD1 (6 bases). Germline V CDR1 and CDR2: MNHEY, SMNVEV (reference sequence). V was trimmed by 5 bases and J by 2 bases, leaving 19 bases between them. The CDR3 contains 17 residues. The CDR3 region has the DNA TGTGCCAGCAGTCCTTACCTACAGGGTGGGGGCAATCAGCCCCAGCATTTT. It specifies CASSPYLQGGGNQPQHF.

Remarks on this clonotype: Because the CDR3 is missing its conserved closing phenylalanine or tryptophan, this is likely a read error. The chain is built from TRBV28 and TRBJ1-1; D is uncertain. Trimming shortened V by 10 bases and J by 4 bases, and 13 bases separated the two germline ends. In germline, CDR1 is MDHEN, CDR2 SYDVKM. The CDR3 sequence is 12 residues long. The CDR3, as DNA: TGTGCCACCCTTTTTGGAATCACTGAAGCTTTCCTT. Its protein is CATLFGITEAFL.

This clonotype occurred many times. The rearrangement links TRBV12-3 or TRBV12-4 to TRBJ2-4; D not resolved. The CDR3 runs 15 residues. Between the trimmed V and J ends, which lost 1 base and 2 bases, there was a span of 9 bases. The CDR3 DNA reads TGTGCCAGCAGTTTAGTAGGTGATCCCAAAAACATTCAGTACTTC. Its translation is CASSLVGDPKNIQYF.

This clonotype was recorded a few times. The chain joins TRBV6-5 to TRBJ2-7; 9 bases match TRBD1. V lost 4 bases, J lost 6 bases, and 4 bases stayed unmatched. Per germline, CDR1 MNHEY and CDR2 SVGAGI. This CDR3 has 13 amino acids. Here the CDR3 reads CASSSGQGLEQYF. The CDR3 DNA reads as TGTGCCAGCAGTTCGGGACAGGGACTCGAGCAGTACTTC.

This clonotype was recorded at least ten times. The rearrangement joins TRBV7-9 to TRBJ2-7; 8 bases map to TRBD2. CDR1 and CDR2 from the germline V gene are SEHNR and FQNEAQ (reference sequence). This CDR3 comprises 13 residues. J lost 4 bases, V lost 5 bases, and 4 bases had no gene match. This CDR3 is CASSPSGRYEQYF. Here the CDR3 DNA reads TGTGCCAGCAGCCCCAGCGGGAGATACGAGCAGTACTTC.

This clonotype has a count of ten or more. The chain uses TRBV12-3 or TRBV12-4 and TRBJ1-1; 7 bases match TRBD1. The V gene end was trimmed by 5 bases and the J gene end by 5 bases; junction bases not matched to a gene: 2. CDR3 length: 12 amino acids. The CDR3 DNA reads TGTGCCAGCAGTACAGGGGTGACTGAAGCTTTCTTT. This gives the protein CASSTGVTEAFF.

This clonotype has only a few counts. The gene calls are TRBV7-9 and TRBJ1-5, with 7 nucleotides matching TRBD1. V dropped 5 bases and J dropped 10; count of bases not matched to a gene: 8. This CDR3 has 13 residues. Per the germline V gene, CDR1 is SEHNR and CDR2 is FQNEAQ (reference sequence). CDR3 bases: TGTGCCAGCAGCCCGGGACAGTACGAACCCCAGCATTTT. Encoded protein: CASSPGQYEPQHF.